This entry lists 29 T cell receptor beta chains sequenced from one sample in a study of blood T cells in healthy people across ages. A J-beta primer mix and a sample-barcoded 5' primer were used in a second PCR of roughly 6 to 11 cycles. MiXCR was run by TCRdb on the 5' RACE reads, yielding one entry per CDR3 protein. The data hold 1 million to 1.2 million distinct CDR3 sequences, with about two fifths observed a single time. The sample comprised blood. Receptor source: a man aged 18-30 years in good health.

This clonotype was detected a few times. The CDR3 sequence is CASSLAGYKGEQFF. The CDR3 DNA follows: TGTGCCAGCAGTTTAGCAGGGTATAAGGGTGAGCAGTTCTTC. The chain uses TRBV12-3 or TRBV12-4 and TRBJ2-1, with D unresolved. Trimming left V 0 bases short and J 9 bases short, with 12 bases between. CDR3 length equals 14 residues.

The chain uses TRBV6-6 and TRBJ1-1; D is perhaps TRBD1 (6 bases). The V end was cut by 2 bases, the J end by 0 bases, with 13 bases between. The CDR3 is made up of 16 amino acids. Per the germline V gene, CDR1 is MNHNY and CDR2 is SVGAGI (reference sequence). As DNA, the CDR3 is TGTGCCAGCAGTTACGCCGCAGGGGTTATGAACACTGAAGCTTTCTTT. The encoded protein is CASSYAAGVMNTEAFF.

About this clonotype: One end of the junction fails to match germline, which may point to a read error. The chain couples TRBV6-5 to TRBJ2-1; 8 bases align to TRBD1. Germline V gene lookup returns CDR1 MNHEY and CDR2 SVGAGI. The length of the CDR3 is 13 residues. The CDR3 reads CAGSYSGGDEQFF. The CDR3 coding sequence is TGTGCCGGCAGTTACTCAGGGGGCGATGAGCAGTTTTTC.

This rearrangement joins TRBV7-2 to TRBJ1-2; D ambiguous. This CDR3 has 15 amino acids. Germline loops: CDR1 SGHTA, CDR2 FQGNSA. The V and J ends lost 1 base and 1 base respectively, with 10 bases between them. The CDR3 is CASSLDGAYNYGYTF. The CDR3, as DNA: TGTGCCAGCAGCTTAGACGGAGCTTATAACTATGGCTACACCTTC.

The table lists this clonotype with a few counts. The V call is TRBV6-2 or TRBV6-3, the J call TRBJ1-2; 7 positions agree with TRBD1. Germline V gene lookup returns CDR1 MNHEY and CDR2 SVGEGT. V shed 6 bases, J shed 4 bases, and the junction held 14 bases outside the gene matches. The CDR3 contains 16 residues. This chain's CDR3 is CASRDLLTGDPYGYTF. CDR3 nucleotides: TGTGCCAGCAGAGATCTCCTTACAGGGGACCCCTATGGCTACACCTTC.

This clonotype was picked up a small number of times. The rearrangement links TRBV6-6 to TRBJ1-2, with 9 positions matching TRBD1. V shed 6 bases and J 2 bases; nucleotides not matched to a gene: 7. This CDR3 is built from 15 residues. Germline CDR1 and CDR2: MNHNY and SVGAGI (reference sequence). The CDR3 loop is CASSSGQGTNYGYTF. DNA for the CDR3: TGTGCCAGCAGCTCGGGACAGGGAACCAACTATGGCTACACCTTC.

This clonotype was seen more than once but under ten times. The chain has TRBV20-1 and TRBJ1-2; no firm D call. Germline CDR1 is DFQATT and CDR2 is SNEGSKA (reference sequence). The CDR3 has 12 residues. The V and J ends lost 2 bases and 6 bases respectively, with 10 bases between them. The CDR3 reads CSARNTINGYTF. CDR3 coding DNA: TGCAGTGCTAGAAACACTATCAATGGCTACACCTTC.

V and J are TRBV20-1 and TRBJ1-1; D not certain. This CDR3 is 15 amino acids long. Germline V gene data show CDR1 as DFQATT and CDR2 as SNEGSKA (reference sequence). V shed 0 bases and J shed 4 bases, with 15 bases lying between them. The chain's CDR3 is CSARDIRDSGTEAFF. In nucleotides, the CDR3 is TGCAGTGCTAGAGATATTCGGGATTCCGGCACTGAAGCTTTCTTT.

The chain has TRBV6-5 and TRBJ2-5; D is possibly TRBD1 (6 bases). The ends were cut back, 6 bases at V and 5 bases at J, with 13 bases in the middle. The V gene's germline CDR1 is MNHEY and CDR2 SVGAGI. The CDR3 length is 13 residues. The CDR3 coding sequence is TGTGCCAGCAGACTACAGGGAATGGAGACCCAGTACTTC. Translation: CASRLQGMETQYF.

The J gene is TRBJ2-7, the V gene TRBV12-5; 8 positions agree with TRBD2. Trimming at V came to 6 bases and at J to 2 bases, leaving 9 bases not matched to a gene. CDR3 length: 15 residues. Germline CDR1 LGHNT, CDR2 FRNRAP. CDR3 bases: TGTGCTAGTGGAATTAACGGGGGGGAACCCTACGAGCAGTACTTC. Translation: CASGINGGEPYEQYF.

The CDR3 region is CASEDRANYNEQFF. CDR3 DNA: TGTGCCAGCGAGGACAGGGCTAATTACAATGAGCAGTTCTTC. This chain uses TRBV28 with TRBJ2-1; 8 bases map to TRBD1. Germline loops: CDR1 MDHEN, CDR2 SYDVKM. The junction had 7 bases not matched to a gene; V was cut back by 8 bases and J by 4 bases. This CDR3 comprises 14 residues.

This clonotype showed up just once. This sequence joins TRBV6-5 and TRBJ2-3, with D perhaps given as TRBD1 or TRBD2 (5 bases each). Germline V gene lookup returns CDR1 MNHEY and CDR2 SVGAGI. CDR3 length equals 16 residues. Trimming cost V 0 bases and J 4 bases, with 14 bases left between them. Here the CDR3 reads CASSYSGKGPPDTQYF. The CDR3 DNA reads as TGTGCCAGCAGTTACTCAGGGAAGGGACCCCCAGATACGCAGTATTTT.

The V call is TRBV6-2 or TRBV6-3, the J call TRBJ2-3, with 13 bases lining up with TRBD2. CDR1 is MNHEY and CDR2 is SVGEGT in the germline V gene. Losses at the gene ends were 2 bases for V and 2 bases for J; bases not matched to a gene: 7. The CDR3 contains 18 residues. The CDR3 DNA reads as TGTGCCAGCAGTTACCCAGGACTAGCGGGGGCCTACACAGATACGCAGTATTTT. Its translation: CASSYPGLAGAYTDTQYF.

This clonotype has just a few counts. V gene TRBV9 combines with J gene TRBJ1-2, with 8 bases identical to TRBD1. With 0 bases clipped from V and 4 bases from J, the junction kept 5 bases outside the gene matches. Germline V lookup: CDR1 SGDLS, CDR2 YYNGEE. This CDR3 has 15 amino acids. The CDR3 spells CASSVVAGGFYGYTF. The CDR3 bases are TGTGCCAGCAGCGTAGTTGCAGGGGGCTTCTATGGCTACACCTTC.

The sample holds a few counts of this clonotype. The chain is built from TRBV5-1 and TRBJ2-5; D is ambiguous. The CDR3 is made up of 17 amino acids. Germline assignment: CDR1 SGHRS and CDR2 YFSETQ. Trimming removed 3 bases at V and 1 base at J, with 19 bases between. The CDR3 sequence is CASSSTVVGSSQETQYF. The CDR3 DNA follows: TGCGCCAGCAGCTCTACTGTTGTGGGTAGCTCCCAAGAGACCCAGTACTTC.

Turning to this clonotype: A much larger clone differs from this one at a single base, so this may be a read error. The J gene is TRBJ2-1, the V gene TRBV7-9, with D perhaps matching TRBD1 (6 bases). The CDR3 runs to 12 residues. In germline, CDR1 is SEHNR, CDR2 FQNEAQ (reference sequence). The V and J ends lost 4 bases and 12 bases respectively, with 13 bases between them. In DNA, the CDR3 is TGTGCCAGCAGCTCGCTAAACAGGGCGCAGTTCTTC. It is translated as CASSSLNRAQFF.

This chain links TRBV12-3 or TRBV12-4 with TRBJ2-5; D remains ambiguous. Trimming left V 7 bases short and J 4 bases short, with 16 bases between. The CDR3 totals 14 residues. The CDR3 is CASNRRSLRETQYF. In DNA, the CDR3 is TGTGCCAGCAACCGACGGAGCCTGCGAGAGACCCAGTACTTC.

This rearrangement joins TRBV6-2 or TRBV6-3 to TRBJ2-1; D ambiguous. Germline-derived CDR1 and CDR2 are MNHEY and SVGEGT. The CDR3 is 15 amino acids. The V end lost 2 bases, the J end lost 4 bases, and 12 bases lay between the germline ends. CDR3 protein: CASSYPSRPYNEQFF. Written as DNA, the CDR3 is TGTGCCAGCAGTTACCCCAGCCGACCTTACAATGAGCAGTTCTTC.

This clonotype was counted a few times. The chain links TRBV24-1 to TRBJ2-2; D possibly corresponds to TRBD2 (6 bases). Trimming stripped 7 bases from V and 6 bases from J, with 17 bases between. The germline CDR1 and CDR2 sequences are KGHDR and SFDVKD. CDR3 length equals 15 residues. CDR3 amino acids: CATSEAGPGAGELFF. CDR3 DNA sequence: TGTGCCACCAGCGAAGCGGGCCCTGGGGCCGGGGAGCTGTTTTTT.

This rearrangement joins TRBV4-2 to TRBJ2-3, with D perhaps matching TRBD2 (5 bases). Germline CDR1 LGHNA, CDR2 YNFKEQ. The CDR3 sequence is 15 residues long. Deletions cut 0 bases from V and 4 bases from J, with 11 bases between. The CDR3 DNA follows: TGTGCCAGCAGCCAAGACCCAGACTACGCAGATACGCAGTATTTT. Translation: CASSQDPDYADTQYF.

The table lists this clonotype with a few counts. This chain uses TRBV3-1 with TRBJ2-1; the match to TRBD2 covers 10 bases. J gave up 12 bases and V 2 bases, and 4 bases lay outside the gene matches. This CDR3 comprises 13 residues. CDR1 LGHDT and CDR2 YNNKEL come from the germline V gene (reference sequence). Here the CDR3 DNA reads TGTGCCAGCAGCCAAACCCTAGCGGGGGTGCAGTTCTTC. It translates to CASSQTLAGVQFF.

This clonotype appeared a few times. The gene calls are TRBV7-2 and TRBJ1-2, with D unresolved. CDR3 size: 13 residues. The V and J ends lost 1 base and 6 bases respectively, with 9 bases between them. From germline, CDR1 is SGHTA and CDR2 FQGNSA. This chain's CDR3 is CASSLVRGNGYTF. The CDR3 nucleotides read TGTGCCAGCAGCTTAGTTAGAGGGAATGGCTACACCTTC.

The CDR3 loop reads CASSGQGGVPEAFF. DNA of the CDR3: TGTGCCAGCAGCGGACAGGGCGGTGTTCCTGAAGCTTTCTTT. The chain has TRBV6-6 and TRBJ1-1; TRBD1 aligns across 8 bases. The CDR3 is 14 amino acids. CDR1 and CDR2 from the germline V gene are MNHNY and SVGAGI (reference sequence). V dropped 6 bases and J dropped 6; count of bases not matched to a gene: 9.

CDR3 nucleotides: TGCAGTGCTAGCCCCCGGGGGGCCTTTGGTAGTGAGCAGTTCTTC. Encoded protein: CSASPRGAFGSEQFF. The genes are TRBV20-1 and TRBJ2-1; a possible D gene is TRBD2 (7 bases). The germline V gene has CDR1 DFQATT and CDR2 SNEGSKA (reference sequence). The CDR3 runs to 15 residues. V gave up 3 bases and J gave up 9 bases, with 21 bases separating them.

The chain uses TRBV30 and TRBJ2-2; 11 bases are shared with TRBD1. Trimming took 5 bases from V and 5 from J; bases not matched to a gene: 4. This CDR3 is 14 amino acids long. The germline CDR1 and CDR2 sequences are GTSNPN and SVGIG (reference sequence). CDR3 coding DNA: TGTGCCTGGTCCGGGACAGGGGGGACCGGGGAGCTGTTTTTT. Its protein product is CAWSGTGGTGELFF.

This clonotype has only a few counts. The chain recombines TRBV2 with TRBJ1-2; 9 nucleotides line up with TRBD1. CDR1 is SNHLY and CDR2 is FYNNEI in the germline V gene. V dropped 6 bases and J dropped 1; count of bases not matched to a gene: 9. The CDR3 has 16 residues. The CDR3 is CASSKEGTGLNYGYTF. CDR3 in DNA: TGTGCCAGCAGCAAAGAGGGGACAGGGCTTAACTATGGCTACACCTTC.

This clonotype was recorded a few times. This chain uses TRBV6-2 or TRBV6-3 with TRBJ2-5, with D possibly being TRBD2 (6 bases). Germline V gene data show CDR1 as MNHEY and CDR2 as SVGEGT. V lost 0 bases to trimming and J lost 5 bases, with 10 bases between them. The CDR3 sequence is 14 residues long. The CDR3 region is CASSYSTRTETQYF. For the CDR3, the DNA is TGTGCCAGCAGTTACTCGACTAGAACGGAGACCCAGTACTTC.

This clonotype was counted once. This chain connects TRBV2 to TRBJ2-1; possibly TRBD1 for D (6 bases). V was trimmed by 1 base and J by 10 bases, leaving 20 bases between them. This CDR3 is built from 16 residues. Germline CDR1 and CDR2: SNHLY and FYNNEI. The CDR3 sequence is CASSEGQAGGSYEQFF. The CDR3 nucleotides read TGTGCCAGCAGTGAAGGACAGGCCGGCGGCTCCTACGAGCAGTTCTTC.

V and J are TRBV20-1 and TRBJ2-1, with 7 bases that match TRBD2. The J call may be wrong; the DNA end is better matched by TRBJ2-7. This CDR3 is 14 amino acids long. The germline V gene encodes CDR1 DFQATT and CDR2 SNEGSKA (reference sequence). The CDR3 protein is CSASKRGSYNEQYF. The DNA for the CDR3 is TGCAGTGCGTCTAAGCGGGGCTCCTACAATGAGCAGTACTTC.